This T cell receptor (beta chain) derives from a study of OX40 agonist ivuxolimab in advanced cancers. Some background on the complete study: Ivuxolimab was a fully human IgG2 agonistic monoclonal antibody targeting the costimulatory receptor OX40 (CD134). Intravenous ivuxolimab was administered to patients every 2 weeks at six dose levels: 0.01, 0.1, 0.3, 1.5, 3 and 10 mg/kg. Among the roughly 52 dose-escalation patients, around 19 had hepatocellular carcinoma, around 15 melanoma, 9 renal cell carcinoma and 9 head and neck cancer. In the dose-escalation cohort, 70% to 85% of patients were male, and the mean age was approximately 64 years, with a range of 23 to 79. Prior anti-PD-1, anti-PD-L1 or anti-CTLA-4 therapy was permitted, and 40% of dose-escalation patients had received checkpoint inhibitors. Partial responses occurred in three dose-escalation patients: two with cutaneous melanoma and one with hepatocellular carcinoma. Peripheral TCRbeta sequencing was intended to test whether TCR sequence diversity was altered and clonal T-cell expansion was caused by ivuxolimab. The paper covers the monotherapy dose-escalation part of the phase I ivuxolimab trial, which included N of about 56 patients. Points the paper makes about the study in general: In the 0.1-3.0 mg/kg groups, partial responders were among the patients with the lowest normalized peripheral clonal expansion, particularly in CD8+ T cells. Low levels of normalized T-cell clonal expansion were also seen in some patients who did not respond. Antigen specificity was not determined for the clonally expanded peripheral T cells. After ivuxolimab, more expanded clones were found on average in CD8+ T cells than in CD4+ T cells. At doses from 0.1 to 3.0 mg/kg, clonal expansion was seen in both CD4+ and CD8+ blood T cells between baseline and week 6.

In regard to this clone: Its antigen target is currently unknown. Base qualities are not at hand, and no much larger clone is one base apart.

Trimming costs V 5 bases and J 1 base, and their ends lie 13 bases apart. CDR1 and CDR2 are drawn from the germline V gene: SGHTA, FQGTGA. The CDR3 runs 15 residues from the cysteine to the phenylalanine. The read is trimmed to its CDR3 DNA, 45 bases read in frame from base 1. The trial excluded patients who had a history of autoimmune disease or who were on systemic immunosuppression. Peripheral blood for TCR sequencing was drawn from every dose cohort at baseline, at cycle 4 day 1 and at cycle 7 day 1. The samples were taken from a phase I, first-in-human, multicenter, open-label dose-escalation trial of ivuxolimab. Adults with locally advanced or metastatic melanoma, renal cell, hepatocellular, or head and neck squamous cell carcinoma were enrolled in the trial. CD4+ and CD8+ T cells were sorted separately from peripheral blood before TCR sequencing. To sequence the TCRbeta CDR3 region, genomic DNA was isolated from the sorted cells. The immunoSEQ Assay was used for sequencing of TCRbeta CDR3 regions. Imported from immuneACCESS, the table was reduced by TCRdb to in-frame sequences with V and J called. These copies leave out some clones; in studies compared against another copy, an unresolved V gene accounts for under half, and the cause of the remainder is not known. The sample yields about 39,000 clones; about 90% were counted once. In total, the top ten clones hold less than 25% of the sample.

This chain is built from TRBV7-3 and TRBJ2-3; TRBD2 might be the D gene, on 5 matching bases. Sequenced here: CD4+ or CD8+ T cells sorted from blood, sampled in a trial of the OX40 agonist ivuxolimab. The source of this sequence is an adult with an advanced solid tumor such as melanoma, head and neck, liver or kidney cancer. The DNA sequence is TGTGCCAGCAGCGGAGAGGGCACAGGCACAGATACGCAGTATTTT. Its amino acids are CASSGEGTGTDTQYF.